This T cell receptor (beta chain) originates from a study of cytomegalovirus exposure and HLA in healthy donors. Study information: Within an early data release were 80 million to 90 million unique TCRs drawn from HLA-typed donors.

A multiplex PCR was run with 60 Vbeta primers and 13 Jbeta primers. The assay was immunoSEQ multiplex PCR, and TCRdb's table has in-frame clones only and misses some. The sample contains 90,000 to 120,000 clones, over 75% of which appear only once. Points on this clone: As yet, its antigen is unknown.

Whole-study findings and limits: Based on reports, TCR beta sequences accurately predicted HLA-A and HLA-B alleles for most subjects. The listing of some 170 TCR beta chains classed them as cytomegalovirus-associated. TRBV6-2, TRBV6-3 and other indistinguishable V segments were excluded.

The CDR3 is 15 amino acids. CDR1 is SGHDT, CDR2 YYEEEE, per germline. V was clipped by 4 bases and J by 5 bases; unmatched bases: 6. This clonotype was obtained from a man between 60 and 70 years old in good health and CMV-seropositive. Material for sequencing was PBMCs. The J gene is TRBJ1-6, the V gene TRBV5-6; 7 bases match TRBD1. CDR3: CASSRQGGNNSPLHF. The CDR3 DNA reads TGTGCCAGCAGCCGACAGGGCGGTAATAATTCACCCCTCCACTTT.